Below are 3 T cell receptor beta chains sequenced from a single sample in a study of neurological immune-mediated disorders. In TCRdb, the 5' RACE reads were re-called with MiXCR into one record per CDR3 protein. This table has 25,000 to 30,000 distinct CDR3 sequences, about 6.2% appearing once. Sequencing was performed on PBMCs. The source of these receptors is a woman in her forties or fifties in good health.

This clonotype showed up many times. V gene TRBV12-3 or TRBV12-4 combines with J gene TRBJ2-5; the D gene is possibly TRBD2 (6 bases). V lost 5 bases and J 1 base, leaving 17 bases between the germline ends. CDR3 length: 16 residues. Here the CDR3 reads CASSRNKGGRQETQYF. The CDR3 DNA follows: TGTGCCAGCAGTCGAAATAAGGGAGGCCGCCAAGAGACCCAGTACTTC.

This clonotype has ten or more counts. The V gene is TRBV10-3, the J gene TRBJ1-3; D is unresolved. V was pared by 5 bases and J by 0 bases, with 11 bases between. The CDR3 consists of 15 residues. The V gene's germline CDR1 is ENHRY and CDR2 SYGVKD. The CDR3 here is CAISYDSSSGNTIYF. In DNA, the CDR3 is TGTGCCATCAGTTATGACTCCTCCTCTGGAAACACCATATATTTT.

Ten or more counts support this clonotype. The J gene is TRBJ2-1, the V gene TRBV20-1, with 7 nucleotides matching TRBD2. The germline V gene encodes CDR1 DFQATT and CDR2 SNEGSKA (reference sequence). This CDR3 comprises 14 residues. Germline trimming cut 6 bases from V and 8 bases from J; bases unmatched to any gene: 13. CDR3 sequence reads: CSAPPGGSFYEQFF. In nucleotides, the CDR3 is TGCAGTGCCCCACCCGGCGGGAGTTTCTATGAGCAGTTCTTC.